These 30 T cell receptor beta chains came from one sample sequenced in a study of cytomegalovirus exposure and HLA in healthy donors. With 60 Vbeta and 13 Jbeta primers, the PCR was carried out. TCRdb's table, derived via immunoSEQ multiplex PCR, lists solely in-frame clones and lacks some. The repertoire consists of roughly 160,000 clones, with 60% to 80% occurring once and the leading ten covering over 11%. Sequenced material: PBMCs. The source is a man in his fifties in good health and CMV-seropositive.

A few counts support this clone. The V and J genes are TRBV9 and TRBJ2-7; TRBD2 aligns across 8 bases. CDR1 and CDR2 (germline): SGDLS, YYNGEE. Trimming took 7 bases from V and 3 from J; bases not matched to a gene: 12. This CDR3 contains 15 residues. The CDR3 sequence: CASSGGVGLLYEQYF. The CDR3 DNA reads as TGTGCCAGCTCGGGGGGGGTAGGCCTTCTCTACGAGCAGTACTTC.

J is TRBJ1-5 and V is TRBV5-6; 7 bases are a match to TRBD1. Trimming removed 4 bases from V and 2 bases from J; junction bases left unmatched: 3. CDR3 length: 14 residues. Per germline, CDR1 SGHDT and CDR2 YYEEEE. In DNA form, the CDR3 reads TGTGCCAGCAGCACAGGGACAGGCAATCAGCCCCAGCATTTT. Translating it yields CASSTGTGNQPQHF.

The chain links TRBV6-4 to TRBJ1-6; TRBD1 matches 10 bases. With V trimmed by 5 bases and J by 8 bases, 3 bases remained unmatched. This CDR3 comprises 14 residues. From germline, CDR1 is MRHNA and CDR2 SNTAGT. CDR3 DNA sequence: TGTGCCAGCAGTTCGACAGGGGGCGATTCACCCCTCCACTTT. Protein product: CASSSTGGDSPLHF.

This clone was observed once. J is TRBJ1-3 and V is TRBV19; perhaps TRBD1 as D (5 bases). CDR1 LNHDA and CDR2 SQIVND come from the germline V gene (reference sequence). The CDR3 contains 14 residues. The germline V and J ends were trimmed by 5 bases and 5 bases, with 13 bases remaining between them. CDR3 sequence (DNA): TGTGCCAGTAGTTTCGGGGGTTCCAGAAACACCATATATTTT. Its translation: CASSFGGSRNTIYF.

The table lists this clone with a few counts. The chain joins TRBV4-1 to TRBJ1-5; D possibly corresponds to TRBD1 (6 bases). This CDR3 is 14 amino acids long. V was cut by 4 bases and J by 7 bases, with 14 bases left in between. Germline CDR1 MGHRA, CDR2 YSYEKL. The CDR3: CASSRGLQDQPQHF. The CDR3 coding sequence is TGCGCCAGCAGCCGGGGGCTCCAGGACCAGCCCCAGCATTTT.

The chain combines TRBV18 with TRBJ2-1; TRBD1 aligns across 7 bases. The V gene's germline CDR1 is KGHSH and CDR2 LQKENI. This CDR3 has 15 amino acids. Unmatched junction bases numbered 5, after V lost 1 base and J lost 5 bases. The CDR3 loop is CASSPRDRIDNEQFF. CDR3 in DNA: TGTGCCAGCTCACCACGGGACAGAATAGACAATGAGCAGTTCTTC.

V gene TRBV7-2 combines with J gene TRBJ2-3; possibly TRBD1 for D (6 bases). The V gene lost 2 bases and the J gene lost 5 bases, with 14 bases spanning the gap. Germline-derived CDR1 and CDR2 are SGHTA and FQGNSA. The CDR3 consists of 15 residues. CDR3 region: CASSLMWGPGDTQYF. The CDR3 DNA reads TGTGCCAGCAGCTTAATGTGGGGGCCGGGAGATACGCAGTATTTT.

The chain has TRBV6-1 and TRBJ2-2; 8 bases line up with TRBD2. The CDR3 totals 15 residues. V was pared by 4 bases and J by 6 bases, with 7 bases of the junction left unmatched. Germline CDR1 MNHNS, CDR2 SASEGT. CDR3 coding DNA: TGTGCCAGCAGTGTCCGGGGGGGCGCCTCCGGGGAGCTGTTTTTT. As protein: CASSVRGGASGELFF.

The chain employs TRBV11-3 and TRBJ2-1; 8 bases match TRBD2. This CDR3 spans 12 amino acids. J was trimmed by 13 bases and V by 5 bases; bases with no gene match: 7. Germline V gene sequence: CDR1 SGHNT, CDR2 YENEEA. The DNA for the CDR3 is TGTGCCAGCAGCCCCCGGGGGGGCGAACAGTTCTTC. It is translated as CASSPRGGEQFF.

The CDR3 is CASSQGAGGRTGELFF. CDR3 nucleotide sequence: TGCGCCAGCAGCCAAGGAGCGGGGGGAAGGACCGGGGAGCTGTTTTTT. J is TRBJ2-2 and V is TRBV4-1; 9 positions agree with TRBD2. The CDR3 covers 16 residues. J gave up 5 bases and V 1 base, and 5 bases lay outside the gene matches. Per the germline V gene, CDR1 is MGHRA and CDR2 is YSYEKL.

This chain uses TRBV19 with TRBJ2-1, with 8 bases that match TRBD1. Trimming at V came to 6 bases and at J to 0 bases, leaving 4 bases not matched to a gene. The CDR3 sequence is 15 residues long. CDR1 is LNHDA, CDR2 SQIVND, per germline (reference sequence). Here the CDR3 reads CASRRDRSSYNEQFF. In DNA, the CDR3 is TGTGCCAGTAGAAGGGACAGGAGCTCCTACAATGAGCAGTTCTTC.

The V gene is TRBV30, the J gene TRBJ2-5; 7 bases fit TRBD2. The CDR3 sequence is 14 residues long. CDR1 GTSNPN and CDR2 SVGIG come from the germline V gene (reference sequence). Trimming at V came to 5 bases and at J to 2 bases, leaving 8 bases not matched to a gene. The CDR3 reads CAWDGGGSQETQYF. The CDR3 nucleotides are TGTGCCTGGGACGGCGGGGGATCTCAAGAGACCCAGTACTTC.

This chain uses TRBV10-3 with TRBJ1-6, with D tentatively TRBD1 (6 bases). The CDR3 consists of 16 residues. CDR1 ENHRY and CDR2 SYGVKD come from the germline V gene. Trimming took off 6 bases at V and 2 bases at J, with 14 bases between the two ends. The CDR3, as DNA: TGTGCCATCAGCGGACAGATTAAAACCTATAATTCACCCCTCCACTTT. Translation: CAISGQIKTYNSPLHF.

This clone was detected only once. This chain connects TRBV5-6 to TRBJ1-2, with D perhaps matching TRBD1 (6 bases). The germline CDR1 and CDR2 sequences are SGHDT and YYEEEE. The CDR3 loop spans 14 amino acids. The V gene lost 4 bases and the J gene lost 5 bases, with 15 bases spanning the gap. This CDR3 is CASSRGGSSYGYTF. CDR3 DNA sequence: TGTGCCAGCAGCCGGGGGGGCAGCTCATATGGCTACACCTTC.

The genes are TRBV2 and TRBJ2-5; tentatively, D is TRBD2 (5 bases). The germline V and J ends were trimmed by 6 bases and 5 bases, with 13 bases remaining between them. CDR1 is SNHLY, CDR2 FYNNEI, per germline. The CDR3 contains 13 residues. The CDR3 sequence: CASSLLESETQYF. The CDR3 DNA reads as TGTGCCAGCAGCCTACTAGAATCTGAGACCCAGTACTTC.

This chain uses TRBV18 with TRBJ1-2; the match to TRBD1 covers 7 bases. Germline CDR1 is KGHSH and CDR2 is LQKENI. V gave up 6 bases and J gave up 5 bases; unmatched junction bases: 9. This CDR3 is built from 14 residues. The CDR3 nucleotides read TGTGCCAGCTCGCCAGGGTGGGACAGATATGGCTACACCTTC. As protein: CASSPGWDRYGYTF. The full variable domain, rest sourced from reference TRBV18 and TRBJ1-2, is NAGVMQNPRHLVRRRGQEARLRCSPMKGHSHVYWYRQLPEEGLKFMVYLQKENIIDESGMPKERFSAEFPKEGPSILRIQQVVRGDSAAYFCASSPGWDRYGYTFGSGTRLTVV.

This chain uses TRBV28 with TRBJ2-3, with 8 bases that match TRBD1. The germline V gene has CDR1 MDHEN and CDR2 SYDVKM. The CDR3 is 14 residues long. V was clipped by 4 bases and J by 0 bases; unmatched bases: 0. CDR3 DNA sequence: TGTGCCAGCAGTTGGGACAGGAGCACAGATACGCAGTATTTT. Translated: CASSWDRSTDTQYF.

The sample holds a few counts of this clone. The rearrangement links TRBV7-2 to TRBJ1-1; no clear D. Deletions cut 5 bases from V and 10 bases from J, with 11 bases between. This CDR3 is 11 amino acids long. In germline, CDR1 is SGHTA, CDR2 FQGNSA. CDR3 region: CASSEGYRAFF. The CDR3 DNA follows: TGTGCCAGCAGCGAGGGATACAGAGCTTTCTTT.

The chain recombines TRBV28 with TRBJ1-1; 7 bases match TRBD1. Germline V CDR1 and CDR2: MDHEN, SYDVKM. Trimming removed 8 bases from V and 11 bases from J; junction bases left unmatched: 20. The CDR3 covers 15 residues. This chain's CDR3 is CASQGGQGGRTQAFF. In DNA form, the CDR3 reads TGTGCCAGCCAAGGGGGCCAAGGGGGTAGAACTCAGGCTTTCTTT.

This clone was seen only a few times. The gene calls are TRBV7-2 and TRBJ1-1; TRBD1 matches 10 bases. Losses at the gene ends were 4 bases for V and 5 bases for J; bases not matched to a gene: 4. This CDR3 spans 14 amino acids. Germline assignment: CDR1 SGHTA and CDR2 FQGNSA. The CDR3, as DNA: TGTGCCAGCAGCTGGGGACAGGGGAAAACTGAAGCTTTCTTT. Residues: CASSWGQGKTEAFF.

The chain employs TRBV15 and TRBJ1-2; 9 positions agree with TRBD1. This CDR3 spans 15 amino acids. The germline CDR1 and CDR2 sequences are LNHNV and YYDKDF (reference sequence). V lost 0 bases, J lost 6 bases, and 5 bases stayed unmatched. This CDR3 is CATSRDRTGDDGYTF. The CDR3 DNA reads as TGTGCCACCAGCAGAGATCGGACAGGGGATGATGGCTACACCTTC.

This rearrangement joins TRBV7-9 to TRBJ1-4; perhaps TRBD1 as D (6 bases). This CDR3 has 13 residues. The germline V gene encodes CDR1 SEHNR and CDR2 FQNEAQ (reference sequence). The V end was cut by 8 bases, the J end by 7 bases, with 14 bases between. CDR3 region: CASGIQGLEKLFF. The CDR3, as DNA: TGTGCCAGCGGAATACAGGGTCTTGAAAAACTGTTTTTT.

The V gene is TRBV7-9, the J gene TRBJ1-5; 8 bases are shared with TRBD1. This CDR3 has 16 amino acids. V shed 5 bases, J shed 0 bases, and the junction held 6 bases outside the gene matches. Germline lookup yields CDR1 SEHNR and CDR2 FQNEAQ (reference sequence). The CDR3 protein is CASSRTGLSSNQPQHF. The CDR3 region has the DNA TGTGCCAGCAGCAGGACAGGGCTTTCTAGCAATCAGCCCCAGCATTTT.

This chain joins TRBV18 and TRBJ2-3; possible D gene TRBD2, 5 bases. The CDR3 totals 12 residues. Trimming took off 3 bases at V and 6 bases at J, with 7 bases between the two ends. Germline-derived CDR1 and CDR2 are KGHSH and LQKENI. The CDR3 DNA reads TGTGCCAGCTCACCCGGGGTTGATACGCAGTATTTT. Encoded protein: CASSPGVDTQYF.

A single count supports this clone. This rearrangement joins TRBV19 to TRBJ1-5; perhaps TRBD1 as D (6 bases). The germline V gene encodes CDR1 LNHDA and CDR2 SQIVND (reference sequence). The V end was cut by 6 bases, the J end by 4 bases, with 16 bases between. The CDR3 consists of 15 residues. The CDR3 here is CASRRRQEQNQPQHF. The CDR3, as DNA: TGTGCCAGTAGGAGAAGACAGGAGCAAAATCAGCCCCAGCATTTT.

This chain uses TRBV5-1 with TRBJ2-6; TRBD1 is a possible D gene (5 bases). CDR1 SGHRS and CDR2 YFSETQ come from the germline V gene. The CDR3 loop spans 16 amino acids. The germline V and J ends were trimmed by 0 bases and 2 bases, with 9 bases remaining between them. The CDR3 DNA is TGCGCCAGCAGCTTGGCCTACAGGACTGGGGCCAACGTCCTGACTTTC. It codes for CASSLAYRTGANVLTF.

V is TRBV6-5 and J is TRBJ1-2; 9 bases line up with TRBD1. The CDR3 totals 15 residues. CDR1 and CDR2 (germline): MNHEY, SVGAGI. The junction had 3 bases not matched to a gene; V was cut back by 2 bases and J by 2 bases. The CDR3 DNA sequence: TGTGCCAGCAGTTACCAGGGACAGGGCAACTATGGCTACACCTTC. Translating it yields CASSYQGQGNYGYTF.

CDR3 in amino acids: CASRSAGGGYTF. CDR3 DNA: TGTGCCAGCAGATCCGCGGGGGGCGGCTACACCTTC. This chain links TRBV2 with TRBJ1-2; weak D call: TRBD1 (6 bases). Deletions cut 6 bases from V and 8 bases from J, with 13 bases between. The length of the CDR3 is 12 residues. Germline CDR1 and CDR2: SNHLY and FYNNEI.

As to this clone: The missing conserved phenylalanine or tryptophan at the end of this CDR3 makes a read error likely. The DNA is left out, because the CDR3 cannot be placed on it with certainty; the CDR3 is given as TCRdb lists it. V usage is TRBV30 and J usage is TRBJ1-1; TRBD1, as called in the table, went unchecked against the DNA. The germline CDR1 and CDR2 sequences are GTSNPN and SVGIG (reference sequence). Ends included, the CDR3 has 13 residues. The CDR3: CAWSGRGQSSLRL.

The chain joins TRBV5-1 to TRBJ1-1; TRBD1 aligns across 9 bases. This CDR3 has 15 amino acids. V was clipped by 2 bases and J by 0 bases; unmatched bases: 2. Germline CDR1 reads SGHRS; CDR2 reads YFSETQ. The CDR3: CASSLTGGMNTEAFF. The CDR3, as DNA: TGCGCCAGCAGCTTAACAGGGGGCATGAACACTGAAGCTTTCTTT.